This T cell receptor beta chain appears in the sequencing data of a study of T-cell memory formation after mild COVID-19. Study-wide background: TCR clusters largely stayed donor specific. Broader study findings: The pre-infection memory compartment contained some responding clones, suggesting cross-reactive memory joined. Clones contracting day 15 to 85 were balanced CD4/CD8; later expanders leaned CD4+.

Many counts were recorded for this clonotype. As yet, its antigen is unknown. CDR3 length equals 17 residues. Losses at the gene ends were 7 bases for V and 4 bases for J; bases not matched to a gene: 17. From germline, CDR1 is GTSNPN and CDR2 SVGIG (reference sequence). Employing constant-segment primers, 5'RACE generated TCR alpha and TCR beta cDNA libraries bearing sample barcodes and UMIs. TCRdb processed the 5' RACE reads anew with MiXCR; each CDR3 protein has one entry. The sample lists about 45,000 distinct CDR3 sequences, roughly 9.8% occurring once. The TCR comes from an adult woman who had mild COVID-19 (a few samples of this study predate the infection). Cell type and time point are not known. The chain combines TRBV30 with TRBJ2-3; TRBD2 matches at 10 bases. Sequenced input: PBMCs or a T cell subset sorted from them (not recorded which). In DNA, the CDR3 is TGTGCCTTGACTAGCGGGCCCGATATTTTGTACGCAGATACGCAGTATTTT. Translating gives CALTSGPDILYADTQYF.